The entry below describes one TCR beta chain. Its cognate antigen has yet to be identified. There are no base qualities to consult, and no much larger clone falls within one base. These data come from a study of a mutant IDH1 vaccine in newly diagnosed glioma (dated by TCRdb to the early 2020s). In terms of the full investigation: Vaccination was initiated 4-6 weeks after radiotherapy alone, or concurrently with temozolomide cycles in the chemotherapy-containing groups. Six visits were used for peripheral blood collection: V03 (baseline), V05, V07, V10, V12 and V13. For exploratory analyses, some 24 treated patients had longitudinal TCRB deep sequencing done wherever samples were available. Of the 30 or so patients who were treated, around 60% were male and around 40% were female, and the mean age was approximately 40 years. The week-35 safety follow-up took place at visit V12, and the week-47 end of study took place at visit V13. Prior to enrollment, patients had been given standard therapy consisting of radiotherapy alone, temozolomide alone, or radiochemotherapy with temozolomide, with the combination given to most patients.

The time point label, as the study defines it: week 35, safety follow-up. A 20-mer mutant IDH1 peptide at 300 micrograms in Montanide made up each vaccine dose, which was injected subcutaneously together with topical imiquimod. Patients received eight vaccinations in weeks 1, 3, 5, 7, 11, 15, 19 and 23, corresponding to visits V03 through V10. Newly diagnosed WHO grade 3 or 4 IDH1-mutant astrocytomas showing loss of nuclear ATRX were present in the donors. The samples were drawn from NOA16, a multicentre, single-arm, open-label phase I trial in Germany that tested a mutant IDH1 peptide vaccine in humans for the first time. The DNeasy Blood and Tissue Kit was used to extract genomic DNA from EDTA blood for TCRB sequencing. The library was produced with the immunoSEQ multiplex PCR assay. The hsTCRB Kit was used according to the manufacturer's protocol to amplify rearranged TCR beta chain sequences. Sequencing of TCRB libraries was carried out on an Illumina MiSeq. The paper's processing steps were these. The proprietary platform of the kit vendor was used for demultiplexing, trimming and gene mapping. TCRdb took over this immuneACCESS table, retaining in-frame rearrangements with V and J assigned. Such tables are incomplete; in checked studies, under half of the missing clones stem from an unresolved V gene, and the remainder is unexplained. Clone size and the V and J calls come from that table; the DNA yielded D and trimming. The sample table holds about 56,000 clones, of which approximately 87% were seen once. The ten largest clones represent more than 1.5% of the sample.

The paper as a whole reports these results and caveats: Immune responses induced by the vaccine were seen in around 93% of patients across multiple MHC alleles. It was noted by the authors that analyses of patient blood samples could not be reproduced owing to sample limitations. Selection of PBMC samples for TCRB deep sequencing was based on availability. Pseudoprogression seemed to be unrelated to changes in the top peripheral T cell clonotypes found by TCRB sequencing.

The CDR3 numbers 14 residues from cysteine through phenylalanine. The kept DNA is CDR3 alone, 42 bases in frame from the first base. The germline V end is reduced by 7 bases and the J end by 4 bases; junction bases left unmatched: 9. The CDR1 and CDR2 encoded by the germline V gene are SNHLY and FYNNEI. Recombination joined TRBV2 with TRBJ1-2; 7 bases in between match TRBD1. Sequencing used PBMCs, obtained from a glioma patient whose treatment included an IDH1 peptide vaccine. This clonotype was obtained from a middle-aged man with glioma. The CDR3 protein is CASTEGQLRYGYTF. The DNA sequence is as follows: TGTGCCAGCACGGAGGGACAGCTCCGCTATGGCTACACCTTC. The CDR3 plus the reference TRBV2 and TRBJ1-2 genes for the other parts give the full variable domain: EPEVTQTPSHQVTQMGQEVILRCVPISNHLYFYWYRQILGQKVEFLVSFYNNEISEKSEIFDDQFSVERPDGSNFTLKIRSTKLEDSAMYFCASTEGQLRYGYTFGSGTRLTVV.